This T cell receptor gamma chain was sequenced during a study of human gamma delta and Vdelta1 T cells. With CATT, TCRdb re-called clones from the PCR reads. There are approximately 8,400 gamma-chain clones in the sample; approximately 42% occur only once, and under 3% lies in the top ten. This CDR3 region has 14 residues. Germline loops: CDR1 VINAFY, CDR2 YDVSNSKD. The V and J ends lost 0 bases and 7 bases, in that order; junction bases with no gene match: 9. This clone was detected only a few times. The antigen remains unidentified. The chain recombines TRGV5 with TRGJ1 or TRGJ2. The sequence derives from a human donor in good health. Material: Vdelta1 gamma-delta T cells from blood grown in culture (DOT cells). DNA for the CDR3: TGTGCCACCTGGGACAGGCTCCTTAGGTATAAGAAACTCTTT. Protein product: CATWDRLLRYKKLF.